Listed here is a single T cell receptor beta chain. The data derive from a study of blood T cell repertoires in COVID-19. CDR1 is SGHAT, CDR2 FQDESV, per germline (reference sequence). The CDR3 covers 13 residues. Deletions cut 5 bases from V and 0 bases from J, with 7 bases between. Original methodology: Amplification of reference gene primers was used by the study to estimate nucleated cell counts. Profiled with immunoSEQ multiplex PCR; TCRdb holds only in-frame clones, not every one. The D gene and trimming were derived from the DNA, and the V and J assignments and clone size from that table. The table lists 200,000 to 250,000 clones, around 83% of them singletons.

The sequenced sample was peripheral blood. The receptor's source is a man at least 80 years old with acute or convalescent COVID-19. The chain is built from TRBV11-1 and TRBJ1-1; unclear D gene. CDR3 sequence reads: CASSTQMNTEAFF. The DNA for the CDR3 is TGTGCCAGCAGCACCCAGATGAACACTGAAGCTTTCTTT.